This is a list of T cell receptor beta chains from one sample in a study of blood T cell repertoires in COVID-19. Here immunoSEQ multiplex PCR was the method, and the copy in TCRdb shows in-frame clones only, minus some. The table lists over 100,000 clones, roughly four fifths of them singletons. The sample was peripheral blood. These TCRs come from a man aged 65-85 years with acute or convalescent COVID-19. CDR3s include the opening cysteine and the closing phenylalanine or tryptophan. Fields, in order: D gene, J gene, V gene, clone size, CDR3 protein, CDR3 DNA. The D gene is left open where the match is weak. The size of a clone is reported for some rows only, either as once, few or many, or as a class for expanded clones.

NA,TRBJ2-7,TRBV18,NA,CASSSDRSSYEQYF,TGTGCCAGCTCATCTGACAGGTCCTCCTACGAGCAGTACTTC
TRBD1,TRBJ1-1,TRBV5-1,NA,CASKTGVGNTEAFF,TGCGCCAGCAAAACAGGGGTTGGCAACACTGAAGCTTTCTTT
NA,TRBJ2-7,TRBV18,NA,CASSPFSGISEEQYF,TGTGCCAGCTCACCATTTTCAGGGATATCGGAGGAGCAGTACTTC
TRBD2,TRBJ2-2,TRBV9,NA,CASSPSGLAGTGELFF,TGTGCCAGCAGCCCATCGGGACTAGCGGGCACCGGGGAGCTGTTTTTT
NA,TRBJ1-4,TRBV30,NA,CAWTGGTSHEKLFF,TGTGCCTGGACTGGCGGGACCTCTCATGAAAAACTGTTTTTT
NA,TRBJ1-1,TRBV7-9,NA,CASRHERLYTEAFF,TGTGCCAGCCGTCACGAGCGGCTCTACACTGAAGCTTTCTTT
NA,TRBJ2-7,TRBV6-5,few,CASSSDFYTYEQYF,TGTGCCAGCAGTTCAGACTTCTATACCTACGAGCAGTACTTC
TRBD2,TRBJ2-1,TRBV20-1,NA,CSASSGGVYNEQFF,TGCAGTGCTAGTTCCGGGGGGGTTTACAATGAGCAGTTCTTC
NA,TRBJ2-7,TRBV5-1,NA,CASSLSGYEQYF,TGCGCCAGCAGCTTATCCGGTTACGAGCAGTACTTC
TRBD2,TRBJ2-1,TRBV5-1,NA,CASSISTSGGYNEQFF,TGCGCCAGCAGCATATCGACTAGCGGGGGGTACAATGAGCAGTTCTTC
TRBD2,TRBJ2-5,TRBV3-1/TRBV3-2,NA,CASSHGSSGSETQYF,TGTGCCAGCAGCCATGGGTCTAGCGGGAGTGAGACCCAGTACTTC
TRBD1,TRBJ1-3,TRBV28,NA,CASRRQGVEYGNTIYF,TGTGCCAGCAGACGACAGGGGGTAGAGTATGGAAACACCATATATTTT
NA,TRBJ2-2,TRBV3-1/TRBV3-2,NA,CASSQVARRSGELFF,TGTGCCAGCAGCCAAGTGGCCAGGAGGTCCGGGGAGCTGTTTTTT
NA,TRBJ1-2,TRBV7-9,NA,CASSLGGRANYGYTF,TGTGCCAGCAGCTTAGGTGGGCGAGCTAACTATGGCTACACCTTC
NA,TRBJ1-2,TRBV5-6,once,CASKGQQAYGYTF,TGTGCCAGCAAAGGACAGCAAGCCTATGGCTACACCTTC
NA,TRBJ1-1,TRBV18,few,CASSPTTVVNTEAFF,TGTGCCAGCTCACCTACCACGGTCGTGAACACTGAAGCTTTCTTT
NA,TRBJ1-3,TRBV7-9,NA,CASSEAASGNTIYF,TGTGCCAGCAGCGAGGCAGCCTCTGGAAACACCATATATTTT
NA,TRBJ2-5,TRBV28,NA,CASSSTGVQETQYF,TGTGCCAGCAGTTCGACAGGCGTTCAAGAGACCCAGTACTTC
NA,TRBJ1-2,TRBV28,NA,CASSIWTAQRHYGYTF,TGTGCCAGCAGTATATGGACAGCTCAGAGGCACTATGGCTACACCTTC
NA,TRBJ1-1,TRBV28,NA,CASRRNTEAFF,TGTGCCAGCAGGCGTAACACTGAAGCTTTCTTT
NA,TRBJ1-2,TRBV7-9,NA,CASSLGSTRDGYTF,TGTGCCAGCAGCTTAGGGAGTACCCGGGATGGCTACACCTTC
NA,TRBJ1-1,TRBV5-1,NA,CASNMGVKDTEAFF,TGCGCCAGCAACATGGGAGTCAAGGACACTGAAGCTTTCTTT
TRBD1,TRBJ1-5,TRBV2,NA,CASRSRGTAQPQHF,TGTGCCAGCAGGTCCAGGGGGACAGCTCAGCCCCAGCATTTT
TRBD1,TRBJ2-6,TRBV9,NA,CASSREGQGISERWVLTF,TGTGCCAGCAGCAGAGAGGGACAGGGGATCTCTGAAAGGTGGGTCCTGACTTTC
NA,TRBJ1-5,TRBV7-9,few,CASSLTQGPNQPQHF,TGTGCCAGCAGCTTAACCCAGGGCCCCAATCAGCCCCAGCATTTT
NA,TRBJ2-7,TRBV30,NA,CAWTKSDFYEQYF,TGTGCCTGGACGAAAAGTGACTTCTACGAGCAGTACTTC
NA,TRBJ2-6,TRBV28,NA,CASSGQGTPSGANVLTF,TGTGCCAGCAGTGGTCAGGGGACACCCTCTGGGGCCAACGTCCTGACTTTC
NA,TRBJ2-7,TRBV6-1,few,CASSDARGYEQYF,TGTGCCAGCAGTGACGCCAGGGGCTACGAGCAGTACTTC